Below, one T cell receptor beta chain is given with its context. Its recognized antigen is unknown. Within one base of it there is no much larger clone, and no base qualities were kept. The data originate from a study of blood T cell repertoires in COVID-19 (dated by TCRdb to 2018 to 2021). As for the study more broadly: Samples covering the acute and convalescent phases of COVID-19 were provided by collaborators in the United States, Italy and Spain. The prospective study material was composed of cDNA or gDNA derived from T cells, B-cell-depleted T cells, or PBMCs. Subjects who had been exposed to COVID-19, were actively infected with it, or had recovered from it provided the deeply sampled blood TCRbeta repertoires that made up the dataset. The repertoires were made available in a free public database intended to serve as a resource for research on the immune response to SARS-CoV-2. Samples were obtained from the ongoing ImmuneRACE study (first 160 participants) and from about 1,300 subjects provided by 6 global collaborators. Sample metadata almost always included a de-identified subject ID, COVID-19 status, age in years and sex. Where HLA class I and class II types were available, the types were taken from metadata supplied by the sample provider, not from assay-based typing.

The immunoSEQ Assay, a bias-controlled multiplex PCR, was used to amplify TCRbeta CDR3 regions from genomic DNA. In the original analysis: The number of nucleated cells in each sample was estimated by amplification of reference gene primers within the assay. To quantify the absolute abundance of each unique TCRbeta CDR3 rearrangement, sequence reads were collapsed and filtered. For each sample, productive Simpson clonality was calculated as the square root of Simpson's diversity index over productive rearrangements. The table was pulled from immuneACCESS by TCRdb, which kept in-frame rearrangements only. Such tables lose some clones; where checked, under half of the loss comes from unresolved V genes, and the rest has no known cause. The D gene and trimming were derived from the DNA, and the V and J assignments and clone size from that table. This sample has 150,000 or so clones in its table, and roughly 84% of those were observed once. About 12% of the sample is in the top ten clones.

Broader findings and caveats from the paper: The quantity of clinical and demographic metadata differed by source and by participant and was supplied without curation.

At one collaborating source in Seattle, patients were enrolled during active infection and were followed longitudinally through the course of disease. The collaborating institutions used their own protocols to collect whole blood in K2EDTA tubes. Collaborator samples were shipped for TCRbeta analysis as frozen whole blood, isolated PBMCs, or DNA extracted from either sample type. Material for sequencing was peripheral blood. This TCR was sampled from a woman aged 55-75 years with COVID-19, enrolled during active disease.

The CDR3 protein sequence reads: CASRKTGKLFF. The nucleotide sequence reads as follows: TGTGCCAGCAGAAAAACAGGAAAACTGTTTTTT. The chain couples TRBV12-3 or TRBV12-4 to TRBJ1-4; TRBD1 is perhaps the D gene, given 5 matching bases. Reading from cysteine to phenylalanine, the CDR3 counts 11 amino acids. This entry keeps only the CDR3 DNA: 33 bases, framed from base 1. Trimming at the junction amounts to 6 bases on V and 10 bases on J, and the germline ends lie 9 bases apart.